These T cell receptor beta chains were read from a single sample in a study of cytotoxic CD8 clonotypes in ibrutinib-treated CLL. Using immunoSEQ multiplex PCR, the repertoire was profiled, and TCRdb retains in-frame clones only, with some absent. The sample holds under 150,000 clones; more than 75% are singletons and the top ten take 6.5% to 8%. The sample here was PBMCs, taken after 36 months of ibrutinib treatment. These receptors originate from a human donor with chronic lymphocytic leukemia. The CDR3 runs from the conserved cysteine through the conserved F or W. Each record gives: V gene, J gene, D gene, clone size, CDR3 protein, CDR3 DNA. D genes are given only for firm matches. Clone size appears in some rows only: once, few, many, or a class for an expanded clone.

TRBV29-1,TRBJ2-1,.,.,CSVVGVGAWNEQFF,TGCAGCGTTGTTGGGGTGGGGGCATGGAATGAGCAGTTCTTC
TRBV5-1,TRBJ2-1,TRBD1,.,CASSQRPGQGMDEQFF,TGCGCCAGCAGCCAACGCCCGGGACAGGGAATGGATGAGCAGTTCTTC
TRBV28,TRBJ1-6,.,.,CASSFGGYNSPLHF,TGTGCCAGCAGTTTTGGTGGGTATAATTCACCCCTCCACTTT
TRBV5-1,TRBJ1-1,.,.,CASSLGTETFF,TGCGCCAGCAGCTTGGGGACAGAAACTTTCTTT
TRBV29-1,TRBJ1-1,.,many,CSVAFDPAFF,TGCAGCGTAGCTTTTGATCCGGCCTTCTTT
TRBV2,TRBJ1-4,.,.,CASSELGQLNEKLFF,TGTGCCAGCAGTGAGTTAGGACAACTGAATGAAAAACTGTTTTTT
TRBV28,TRBJ2-7,.,once,CASSSGGLIRGSSYEQYF,TGTGCCAGCAGTTCGGGTGGGTTAATCAGGGGTAGCTCCTACGAGCAGTACTTC
TRBV15,TRBJ1-3,.,few,CATSRDPGNTIYF,TGTGCCACCAGCAGAGATCCTGGAAACACCATATATTTT
TRBV30,TRBJ1-3,.,.,CAWSGGFSGNTIYF,TGTGCCTGGAGTGGCGGTTTCTCTGGAAACACCATATATTTT
TRBV29-1,TRBJ1-5,.,.,CSVLTYSNQPQHF,TGCAGCGTTCTCACTTATAGCAATCAGCCCCAGCATTTT
TRBV5-1,TRBJ2-3,.,.,CASSLRGRTFTDTQYF,TGCGCCAGCAGCTTGAGGGGCAGGACATTCACAGATACGCAGTATTTT
TRBV27,TRBJ1-4,TRBD1,.,CASSLFRGSNEKLFF,TGTGCCAGCAGTTTATTCAGGGGGTCTAATGAAAAACTGTTTTTT
TRBV10-2,TRBJ2-1,TRBD1,.,CASSAGTGRNEQFF,TGCGCCAGCAGTGCCGGGACAGGGCGGAATGAGCAGTTCTTC
TRBV13,TRBJ2-5,.,.,CASSLEDSATRETQYF,TGTGCCAGCAGCTTAGAAGACTCGGCGACGAGAGAGACCCAGTACTTC
TRBV6-5,TRBJ2-1,.,.,CASSYRDVAYNEQFF,TGTGCCAGCAGTTACCGGGACGTAGCCTACAATGAGCAGTTCTTC
TRBV28,TRBJ1-6,.,.,CASTSRHNNSPLHF,TGTGCCAGCACCTCCCGGCACAATAATTCACCCCTCCACTTT
TRBV19,TRBJ1-5,TRBD1,.,CASTLGQGAYLNQPQHF,TGTGCCAGTACCCTCGGACAGGGGGCTTATTTAAATCAGCCCCAGCATTTT
TRBV6-6,TRBJ2-2,.,.,CASSYQASTGELFF,TGTGCCAGCAGTTACCAGGCCTCCACCGGGGAGCTGTTTTTT
TRBV4-1,TRBJ1-1,.,.,CASGPWGWSGTEAFF,TGCGCCAGCGGACCATGGGGGTGGTCGGGCACTGAAGCTTTCTTT
TRBV6-6,TRBJ1-5,TRBD1,.,CASSSTGVYQPQHF,TGTGCCAGCAGTTCAACAGGGGTCTACCAGCCCCAGCATTTT
TRBV11-3,TRBJ2-7,.,.,CASSPEGANYYEQYF,TGTGCCAGCAGCCCAGAAGGGGCCAATTACTACGAGCAGTACTTC
TRBV19,TRBJ1-1,.,few,CASRLQSNTEAFF,TGTGCCAGTAGGTTGCAGTCGAACACTGAAGCTTTCTTT
TRBV5-6,TRBJ1-1,.,.,CASRPTWENTEAFF,TGTGCCAGCAGGCCCACTTGGGAGAACACTGAAGCTTTCTTT
TRBV25-1,TRBJ2-3,.,.,CASAAGLSTDTQYF,TGTGCCAGCGCTGCGGGACTCAGCACAGATACGCAGTATTTT